The sequence of this T cell receptor beta chain was determined in a study of neurological immune-mediated disorders. Germline-derived CDR1 and CDR2 are SGHVS and FQNEAQ. Trimming removed 1 base at V and 3 bases at J, with 15 bases between. The CDR3 has 16 amino acids. From the 5' RACE reads, TCRdb called clonotypes with MiXCR, one entry per CDR3 protein. The sample comprises about 53,000 distinct CDR3 sequences, 3% to 4.5% of which are singletons, and around 3.1% rests with the top ten. The gene calls are TRBV7-8 and TRBJ2-5; weak D call: TRBD2 (6 bases). Sequenced sample: PBMCs. This TCR was recovered from a woman aged 25 to 39 with multiple sclerosis. CDR3 protein: CASSLVLTSRKETQYF. In DNA, the CDR3 is TGTGCCAGCAGCTTAGTCCTAACTAGCCGGAAAGAGACCCAGTACTTC.